These T cell receptor beta chains were read from a single sample in a study of T cells after yellow fever vaccination. TCRdb itself ran the 5' RACE reads through MiXCR, one entry per CDR3 protein. This sample carries 620,000 or so distinct CDR3 sequences, about 17% of them seen once, and the ten largest clones take roughly 17%. The sample was PBMCs, taken 4 to 5 days after the first yellow fever vaccination. The origin of the receptors is a young man who received the YFV17D yellow fever vaccine. Both conserved end residues are trimmed from each CDR3. D genes are given only for firm matches.

J | V | D | CDR3
TRBJ1-2 | TRBV5-5 | - | ASSPQNLGYGYT
TRBJ1-5 | TRBV5-1 | - | ASSLGFSSNQPQH
TRBJ1-5 | TRBV29-1 | - | SVRGEGNQPQH
TRBJ2-1 | TRBV7-2 | TRBD1 | ASSVGQVNEQF
TRBJ2-3 | TRBV24-1 | - | ATSDLKLTGTDTQY
TRBJ2-1 | TRBV4-2 | TRBD2 | ASSQGGLAGEEQF
TRBJ1-2 | TRBV7-2 | - | ASSLQAAYGYT
TRBJ1-1 | TRBV10-3 | TRBD1 | AISTDREAF
TRBJ2-5 | TRBV5-1 | - | ASSPLVATETQY
TRBJ2-1 | TRBV5-1 | - | ASSLSPPTSGYNEQF
TRBJ1-1 | TRBV7-2 | - | ASSRQAKGTDTEAF
TRBJ2-7 | TRBV19 | TRBD1 | ASSITTGTYEQY
TRBJ2-3 | TRBV5-1 | - | ASSLGVASYEDTQY
TRBJ1-1 | TRBV4-1 | - | ASSPRFRGDEAF
TRBJ2-1 | TRBV12-3/TRBV12-4 | TRBD1 | ASSLGTGRVNEQF
TRBJ2-7 | TRBV12-3/TRBV12-4 | - | ASSFGKTYEQY
TRBJ2-1 | TRBV7-9 | - | ASSLDPGNEKFEQF
TRBJ1-6 | TRBV20-1 | - | SASPLRSSYNSPLH
TRBJ2-3 | TRBV11-2 | TRBD2 | ASSLFISGGTHTQY
TRBJ2-1 | TRBV7-2 | TRBD2 | ASSSQRGINEQF
TRBJ2-2 | TRBV10-3 | TRBD1 | AISRQGAHTGELF
TRBJ1-1 | TRBV5-1 | - | ASSFYGDTEAF
TRBJ2-1 | TRBV27 | - | ASTLMGPSSYNEQF
TRBJ2-7 | TRBV3-1 | - | ASNPTGSYEQY
TRBJ2-3 | TRBV5-4 | - | ATRERGPDTQY
TRBJ1-1 | TRBV11-2 | - | ASSSGVGNTEAF
TRBJ2-3 | TRBV20-1 | TRBD2 | SALGLSGGTTDTQY
TRBJ2-5 | TRBV6-2/TRBV6-3 | - | ASSNHGGEETQY
TRBJ1-5 | TRBV7-2 | - | ASSFNTRQPQH
TRBJ1-1 | TRBV27 | - | ASSLSGGGEAF
TRBJ2-5 | TRBV4-3 | TRBD2 | ASSQDRWGEGIETQY
TRBJ2-3 | TRBV12-5 | - | ASGFGSSTDTQY
TRBJ2-6 | TRBV6-4 | - | ASSRLAASSGANVLT
TRBJ1-5 | TRBV20-1 | - | SARENRDQPQH
TRBJ1-4 | TRBV7-2 | TRBD1 | ASRGTGEPKLF
TRBJ2-3 | TRBV18 | - | ASSPQGPPTDTQY
TRBJ2-1 | TRBV7-2 | - | ASSQSGGGTYNEQF
TRBJ2-1 | TRBV7-2 | - | ASSAQEGGYNEQF
TRBJ1-3 | TRBV2 | - | ASSEGLDSGNTIY
TRBJ2-3 | TRBV5-1 | - | ASSLAGGLADTQY
TRBJ1-2 | TRBV4-1 | TRBD1 | ASSQGTGGNHGYT
TRBJ1-5 | TRBV19 | - | ASSTGVRQPQH
TRBJ2-3 | TRBV5-1 | - | ASSLDTGSTDTQY
TRBJ2-7 | TRBV20-1 | TRBD2 | SAPRSLAGPYEQY
TRBJ2-4 | TRBV6-6 | - | ASRGGIQY
TRBJ1-2 | TRBV28 | - | ASVGPSYGYT
TRBJ2-1 | TRBV4-3 | TRBD2 | ASSHSSRRASGGDNEQF
TRBJ2-2 | TRBV18 | - | ASSPPVGGRTGELF
TRBJ1-1 | TRBV7-9 | - | ASIQGRMTEAF
TRBJ2-3 | TRBV9 | - | ASSVTGLTDTQY
TRBJ2-1 | TRBV27 | TRBD2 | ASSLLAGGPLEQF
TRBJ1-2 | TRBV4-1 | - | ASSQLLADDSYT
TRBJ2-3 | TRBV5-8 | - | ASSLDSLDTQY
TRBJ2-1 | TRBV21-1 | - | ASSKASPSGGDDGKF
TRBJ2-1 | TRBV11-2 | TRBD2 | ASSLDPGLAGESSYNEQF
TRBJ1-3 | TRBV5-1 | - | ASSWDGAGNTIY